The clone carrying this T cell receptor beta chain is classed as medium-sized (0.01 to 0.1%). Its antigen is still unknown. The V and J ends lost 6 bases and 0 bases respectively, with 9 bases between them. The CDR3 covers 14 residues. Per germline, CDR1 MNHEY and CDR2 SVGAGI. The source of the sample is a study of cytomegalovirus exposure and HLA in healthy donors. With 60 Vbeta and 13 Jbeta primers, the PCR was carried out. Clones were sequenced by immunoSEQ multiplex PCR, and TCRdb holds only the in-frame ones, with some missing. The sample lists approximately 130,000 clones, roughly 79% seen once, with around 1.8% in the top ten. Broader study findings: Per published accounts, TCR beta sequences correctly predicted the HLA-A and HLA-B alleles of most subjects. Earlier analysis yielded a pattern in which most TCR beta V segments were productive about 87% or about 30% of the time. In all likelihood, a cluster of highly shared sequence variants was a sequencing artifact.

The sample comprised PBMCs. The rearrangement links TRBV6-5 to TRBJ1-3; D ambiguous. This receptor was identified in a woman between 45 and 60 years old in good health and CMV-seronegative. The DNA of the CDR3 is TGTGCCAGCAGAAAGCAAAGCTCTGGAAACACCATATATTTT. It codes for CASRKQSSGNTIYF.